The rows below give T cell receptor beta chains drawn from one sample of a study of T cells in localized non-small cell lung cancer. This table comes from immunoSEQ multiplex PCR, and its TCRdb copy is limited to in-frame clones, with some not included. The table shows about 1,600 clones, with roughly a quarter occurring only once. Sequencing used lung tumor tissue, obtained before any cancer treatment. The receptors come from a male donor aged 60 or older with stage II lung adenocarcinoma. Both conserved end residues are part of each CDR3. The D gene is left open where the match is weak. Not every row has a clone size; where given, it reads once, few, many or a size class.

TRBV19,TRBJ1-6,-,-,16,CASSRQGVDFYSPLHF,TGTGCCAGTAGTAGGCAGGGAGTAGACTTTTATTCACCCCTCCACTTT
TRBV9,TRBJ2-2,few,-,13,CASCFSLTGELFF,TGTGCCAGCTGTTTTAGTCTGACCGGGGAGCTGTTTTTT
TRBV18,TRBJ1-1,-,-,17,CASSMVGRGADRTEAFF,TGTGCCAGCTCAATGGTTGGACGGGGGGCCGATCGTACTGAAGCTTTCTTT
TRBV30,TRBJ1-2,few,TRBD1,12,CACLDRVYGYTF,TGTGCCTGCCTCGACAGGGTGTATGGCTACACCTTC
TRBV11-3,TRBJ1-2,medium-sized,TRBD1,17,CASSLYVTSGTGSGYTF,TGTGCCAGCAGCTTGTATGTAACTTCGGGGACAGGGAGTGGCTACACCTTC
TRBV9,TRBJ2-5,few,-,12,CASSERGETQYF,TGTGCCAGCAGTGAAAGAGGAGAGACCCAGTACTTC
TRBV2,TRBJ1-2,few,-,15,CASSFIDQSNYGYTF,TGTGCCAGCAGCTTCATCGACCAATCTAACTATGGCTACACCTTC
TRBV9,TRBJ1-1,few,-,12,CASSGENTEAFF,TGTGCCAGCAGCGGAGAAAACACTGAAGCTTTCTTT
TRBV11-3,TRBJ2-5,-,TRBD1,15,CASSFSNRGKETQYF,TGTGCCAGCAGCTTCTCGAACAGGGGGAAAGAGACCCAGTACTTC
TRBV9,TRBJ1-1,few,-,15,CASSPGPPWDTEAFF,TGTGCCAGCAGCCCGGGTCCCCCATGGGACACTGAAGCTTTCTTT
TRBV11-3,TRBJ1-6,-,-,14,CASTSNMNNSPLHF,TGTGCCAGCACCTCAAACATGAATAATTCACCCCTCCACTTT
TRBV25-1,TRBJ2-3,-,TRBD2,15,CASSAGTNPLNTQYF,TGTGCCAGCAGCGCCGGGACTAACCCTCTTAATACGCAGTATTTT
TRBV10-2,TRBJ2-1,-,-,15,CASSEGASWDNEQFF,TGCGCCAGCAGTGAGGGAGCATCCTGGGACAATGAGCAGTTCTTC
TRBV9,TRBJ1-2,few,TRBD1,15,CASSVEGQDIYGYTF,TGTGCCAGCAGCGTAGAGGGACAGGACATCTATGGCTACACCTTC
TRBV19,TRBJ2-4,-,TRBD1,13,CASSMTGGNIQYF,TGTGCCAGTAGTATGACAGGGGGAAACATTCAGTACTTC
TRBV6-8,TRBJ2-2,-,-,14,CASTDLEPTGELFF,TGTGCCAGCACCGACCTGGAACCCACCGGGGAGCTGTTTTTT
TRBV19,TRBJ1-4,few,TRBD1,15,CATTAGGRRNEKLFF,TGTGCCACCACGGCAGGGGGCAGGAGAAATGAAAAACTGTTTTTT
TRBV28,TRBJ1-1,few,TRBD1,13,CASLGQGRTEAFF,TGTGCCAGCCTCGGACAGGGCCGCACTGAAGCTTTCTTT
TRBV5-1,TRBJ1-4,-,-,16,CASRLKPGRSNEKLFF,TGCGCCAGCAGATTGAAACCGGGACGGTCTAATGAAAAACTGTTTTTT
TRBV5-1,TRBJ1-3,-,-,16,CASSLHFTGSGNTIYF,TGCGCCAGCAGCCTCCATTTTACAGGGTCCGGAAACACCATATATTTT